This passage covers 6 T cell receptor beta chains from one sample sequenced in a study of blood T cell repertoires in COVID-19. Sequencing was performed with immunoSEQ multiplex PCR; in TCRdb, only in-frame clones are kept and a portion is missing. Of about 160,000 clones listed, just under 80% were seen once; the top ten hold approximately 13%. Input material: peripheral blood. These receptors all stem from an elderly woman with acute or convalescent COVID-19.

The V gene is TRBV4-1, the J gene TRBJ2-7; D unresolved. Germline-derived CDR1 and CDR2 are MGHRA and YSYEKL. Deletions cut 8 bases from V and 0 bases from J, with 17 bases between. The CDR3 extends over 15 amino acids. The CDR3 DNA follows: TGCGCCAGCCGACCCGTATCCTGGAGCTCCTACGAGCAGTACTTC. Translation: CASRPVSWSSYEQYF.

Written as DNA, the CDR3 is TGTGCCAGTAGTACCGGGGGGTACCCTAACTATGGCTACACCTTC. Protein: CASSTGGYPNYGYTF. The J gene is TRBJ1-2, the V gene TRBV19, with TRBD1 as a possible D gene (5 bases). Trimming stripped 4 bases from V and 0 bases from J, with 12 bases between. Germline V CDR1 and CDR2: LNHDA, SQIVND (reference sequence). The CDR3 consists of 15 residues.

The CDR3: CASSPQSGTGNTIYF. CDR3 bases: TGTGCCAGCTCACCACAGTCAGGGACTGGAAACACCATATATTTT. J is TRBJ1-3 and V is TRBV18; D possibly corresponds to TRBD1 (5 bases). Trimming pared 1 base from V and 2 bases from J, leaving 9 bases between. The germline V gene encodes CDR1 KGHSH and CDR2 LQKENI. The CDR3 has 15 amino acids.

The chain uses TRBV4-1 and TRBJ2-5; D unresolved. CDR1 is MGHRA, CDR2 YSYEKL, per germline. This CDR3 has 14 residues. Trimming removed 1 base at V and 1 base at J, with 7 bases between. CDR3 loop: CASSQAGFQETQYF. The DNA for the CDR3 is TGCGCCAGCAGCCAAGCAGGCTTCCAAGAGACCCAGTACTTC.

The chain joins TRBV28 to TRBJ1-6, with TRBD1 matching 7 bases. The CDR3 is 15 amino acids. CDR1 and CDR2 from the germline V gene are MDHEN and SYDVKM. V dropped 4 bases and J dropped 0; count of bases not matched to a gene: 0. This chain's CDR3 is CASSYRGSYNSPLHF. The CDR3 nucleotides read TGTGCCAGCAGTTACAGGGGCTCCTATAATTCACCCCTCCACTTT.

CDR3 region: CASSWTSADTQYF. CDR3 in DNA: TGTGCCAGCAGTTGGACTAGCGCAGATACGCAGTATTTT. The rearrangement links TRBV6-5 to TRBJ2-3; the match to TRBD2 covers 9 bases. V lost 4 bases to trimming and J lost 4 bases; unmatched junction nucleotides: 0. Per germline, CDR1 MNHEY and CDR2 SVGAGI. The CDR3 loop spans 13 amino acids.